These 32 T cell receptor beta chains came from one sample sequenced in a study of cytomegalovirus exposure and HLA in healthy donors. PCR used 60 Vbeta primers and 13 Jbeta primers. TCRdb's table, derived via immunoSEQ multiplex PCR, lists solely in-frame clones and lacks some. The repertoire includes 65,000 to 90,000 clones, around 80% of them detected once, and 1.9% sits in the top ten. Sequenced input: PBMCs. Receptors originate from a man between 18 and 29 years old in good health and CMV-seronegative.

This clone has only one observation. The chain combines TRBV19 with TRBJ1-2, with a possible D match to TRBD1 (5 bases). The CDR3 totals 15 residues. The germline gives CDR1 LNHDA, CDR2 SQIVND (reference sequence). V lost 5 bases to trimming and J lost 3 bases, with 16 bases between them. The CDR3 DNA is TGTGCCAGTAGTGACGCCCCCGGAGGGGACTATGGCTACACCTTC. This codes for CASSDAPGGDYGYTF.

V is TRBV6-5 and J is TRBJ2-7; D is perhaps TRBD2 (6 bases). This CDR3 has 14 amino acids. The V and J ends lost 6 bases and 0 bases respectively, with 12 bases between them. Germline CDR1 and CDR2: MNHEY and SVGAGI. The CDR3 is CASRSTGSSYEQYF. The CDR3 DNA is TGTGCCAGCAGGTCTACCGGGAGCTCCTACGAGCAGTACTTC.

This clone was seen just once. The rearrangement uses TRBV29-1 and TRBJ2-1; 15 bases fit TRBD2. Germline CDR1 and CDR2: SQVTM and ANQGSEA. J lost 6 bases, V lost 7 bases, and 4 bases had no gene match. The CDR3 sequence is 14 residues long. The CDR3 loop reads CSARGLAGGNEQFF. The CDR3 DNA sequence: TGCAGCGCCCGGGGACTAGCGGGAGGCAATGAGCAGTTCTTC.

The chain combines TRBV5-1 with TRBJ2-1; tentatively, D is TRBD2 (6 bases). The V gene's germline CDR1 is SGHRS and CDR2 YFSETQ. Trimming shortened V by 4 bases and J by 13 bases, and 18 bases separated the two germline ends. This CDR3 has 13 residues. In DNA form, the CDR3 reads TGCGCCAGCAGCCGCGGGACTCAGGACACCCAGTTCTTC. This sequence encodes CASSRGTQDTQFF.

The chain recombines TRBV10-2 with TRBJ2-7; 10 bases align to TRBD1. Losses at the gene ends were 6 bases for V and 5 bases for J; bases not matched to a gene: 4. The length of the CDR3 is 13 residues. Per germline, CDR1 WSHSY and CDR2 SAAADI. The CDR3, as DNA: TGCGCCAGCAGGGGGACAGGGGTTAACGAGCAGTACTTC. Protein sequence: CASRGTGVNEQYF.

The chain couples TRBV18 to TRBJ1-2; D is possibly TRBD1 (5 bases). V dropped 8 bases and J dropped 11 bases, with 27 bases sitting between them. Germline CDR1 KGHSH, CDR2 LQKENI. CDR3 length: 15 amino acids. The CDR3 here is CASGRIGGIHDGYTF. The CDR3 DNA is TGTGCCAGCGGCCGGATTGGGGGGATTCATGACGGTTACACCTTC.

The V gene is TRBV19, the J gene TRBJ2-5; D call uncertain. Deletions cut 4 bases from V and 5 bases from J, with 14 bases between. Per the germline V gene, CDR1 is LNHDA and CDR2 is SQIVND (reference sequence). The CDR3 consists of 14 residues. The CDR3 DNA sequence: TGTGCCAGTAGTAGTCGACGGGTTTACGAGACCCAGTACTTC. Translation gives CASSSRRVYETQYF.

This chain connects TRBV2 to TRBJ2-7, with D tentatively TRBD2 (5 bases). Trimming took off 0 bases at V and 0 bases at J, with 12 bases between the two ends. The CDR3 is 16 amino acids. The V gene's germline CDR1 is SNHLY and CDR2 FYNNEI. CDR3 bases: TGTGCCAGCAGTGAAGCGGCAAGGAGGCACTCCTACGAGCAGTACTTC. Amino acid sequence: CASSEAARRHSYEQYF. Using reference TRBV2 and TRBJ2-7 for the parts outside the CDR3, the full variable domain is EPEVTQTPSHQVTQMGQEVILRCVPISNHLYFYWYRQILGQKVEFLVSFYNNEISEKSEIFDDQFSVERPDGSNFTLKIRSTKLEDSAMYFCASSEAARRHSYEQYFGPGTRLTVT.

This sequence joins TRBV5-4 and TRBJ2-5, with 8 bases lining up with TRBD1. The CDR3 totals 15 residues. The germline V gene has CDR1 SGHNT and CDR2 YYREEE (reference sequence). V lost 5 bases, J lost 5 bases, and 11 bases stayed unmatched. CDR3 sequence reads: CASRRTGNVGETQYF. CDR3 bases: TGTGCCAGCAGGCGGACAGGGAATGTGGGGGAGACCCAGTACTTC.

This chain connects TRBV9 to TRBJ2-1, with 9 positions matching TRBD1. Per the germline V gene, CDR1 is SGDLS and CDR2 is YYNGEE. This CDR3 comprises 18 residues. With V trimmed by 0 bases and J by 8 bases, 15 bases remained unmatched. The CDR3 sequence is CASSVVRSGTGWRDEQFF. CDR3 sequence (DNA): TGTGCCAGCAGCGTAGTACGATCCGGGACAGGGTGGAGGGATGAGCAGTTCTTC.

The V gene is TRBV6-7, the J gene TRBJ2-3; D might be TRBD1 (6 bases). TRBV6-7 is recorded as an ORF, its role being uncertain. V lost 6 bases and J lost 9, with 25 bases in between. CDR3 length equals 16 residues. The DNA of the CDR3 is TGTGCCAGCAGCCTGGGACAAATCGAAAACTCGGAAACGCAGTATTTT. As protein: CASSLGQIENSETQYF.

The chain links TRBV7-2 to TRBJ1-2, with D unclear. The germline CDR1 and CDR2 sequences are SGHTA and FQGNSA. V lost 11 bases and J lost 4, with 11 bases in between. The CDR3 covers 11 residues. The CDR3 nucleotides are TGTGCCGGCCAACAGCTCTATGGCTACACCTTC. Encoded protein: CAGQQLYGYTF.

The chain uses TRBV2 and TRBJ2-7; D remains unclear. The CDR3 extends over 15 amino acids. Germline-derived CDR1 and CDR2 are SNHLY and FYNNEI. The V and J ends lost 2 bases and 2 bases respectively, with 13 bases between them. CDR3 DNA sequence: TGTGCCAGCAGTGAATCGGCCGGGTACCCCTACGAGCAGTACTTC. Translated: CASSESAGYPYEQYF.

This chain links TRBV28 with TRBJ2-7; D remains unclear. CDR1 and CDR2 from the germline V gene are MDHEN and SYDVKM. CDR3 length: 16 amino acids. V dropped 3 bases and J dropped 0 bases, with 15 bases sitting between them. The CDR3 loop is CASSFFFVQDSYEQYF. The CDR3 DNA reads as TGTGCCAGCAGTTTTTTCTTCGTGCAGGACTCCTACGAGCAGTACTTC.

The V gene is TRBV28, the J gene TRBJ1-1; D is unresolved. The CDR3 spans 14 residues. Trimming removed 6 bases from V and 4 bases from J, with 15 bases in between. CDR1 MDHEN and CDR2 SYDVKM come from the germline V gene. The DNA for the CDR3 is TGTGCCAGCAGCTGGCCCCAGGACTTCACTGAAGCTTTCTTT. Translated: CASSWPQDFTEAFF.

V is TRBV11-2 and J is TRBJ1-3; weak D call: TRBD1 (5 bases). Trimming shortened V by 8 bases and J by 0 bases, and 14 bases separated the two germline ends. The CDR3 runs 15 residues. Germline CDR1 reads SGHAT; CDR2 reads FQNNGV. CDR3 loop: CASGRDYDSGNTIYF. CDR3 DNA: TGTGCCAGCGGCCGGGACTACGACTCTGGAAACACCATATATTTT.

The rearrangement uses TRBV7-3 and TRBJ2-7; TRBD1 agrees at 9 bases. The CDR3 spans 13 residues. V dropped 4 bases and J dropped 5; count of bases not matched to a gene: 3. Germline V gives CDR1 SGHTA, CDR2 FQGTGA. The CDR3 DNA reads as TGTGCCAGCAGCTCGGACAGGGGCCACGAGCAGTACTTC. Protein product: CASSSDRGHEQYF.

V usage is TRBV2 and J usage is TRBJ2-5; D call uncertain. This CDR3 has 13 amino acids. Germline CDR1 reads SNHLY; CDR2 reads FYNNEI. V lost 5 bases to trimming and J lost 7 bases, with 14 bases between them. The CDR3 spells CASSSDLLGTQYF. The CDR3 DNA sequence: TGTGCCAGCAGTTCTGACTTGCTAGGGACCCAGTACTTC.

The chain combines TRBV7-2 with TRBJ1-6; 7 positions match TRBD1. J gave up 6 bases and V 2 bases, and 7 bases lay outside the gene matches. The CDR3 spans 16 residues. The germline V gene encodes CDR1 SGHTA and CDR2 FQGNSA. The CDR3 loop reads CASSLPNRGGNSPLHF. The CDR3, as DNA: TGTGCCAGCAGCTTACCCAACAGGGGAGGTAATTCACCCCTCCACTTT.

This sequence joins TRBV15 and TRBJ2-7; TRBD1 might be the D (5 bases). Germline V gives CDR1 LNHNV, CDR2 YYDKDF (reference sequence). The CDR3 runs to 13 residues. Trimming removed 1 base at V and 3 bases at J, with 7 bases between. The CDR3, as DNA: TGTGCCACCAGCAGAGGTAGGGGCTACGAGCAGTACTTC. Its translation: CATSRGRGYEQYF. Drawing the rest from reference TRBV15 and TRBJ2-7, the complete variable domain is DAMVIQNPRYQVTQFGKPVTLSCSQTLNHNVMYWYQQKSSQAPKLLFHYYDKDFNNEADTPDNFQSRRPNTSFCFLDIRSPGLGDTAMYLCATSRGRGYEQYFGPGTRLTVT.

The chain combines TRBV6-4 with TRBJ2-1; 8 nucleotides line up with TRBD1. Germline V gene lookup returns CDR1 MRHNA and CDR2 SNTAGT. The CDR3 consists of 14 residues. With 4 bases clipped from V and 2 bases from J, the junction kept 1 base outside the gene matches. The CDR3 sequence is CASSAGQAYNEQFF. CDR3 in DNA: TGTGCCAGCAGTGCGGGACAGGCCTACAATGAGCAGTTCTTC.

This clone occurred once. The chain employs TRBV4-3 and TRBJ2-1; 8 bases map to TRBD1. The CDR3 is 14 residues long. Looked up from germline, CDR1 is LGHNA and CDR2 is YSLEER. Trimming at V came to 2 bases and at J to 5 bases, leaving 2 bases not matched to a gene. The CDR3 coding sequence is TGCGCCAGCAGCCAATGGACAGGGAACAATGAGCAGTTCTTC. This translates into CASSQWTGNNEQFF.

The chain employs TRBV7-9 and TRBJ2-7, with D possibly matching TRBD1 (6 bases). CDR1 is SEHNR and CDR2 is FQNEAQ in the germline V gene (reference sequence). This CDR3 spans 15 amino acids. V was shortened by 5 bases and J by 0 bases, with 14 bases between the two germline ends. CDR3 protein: CASSPGQWSSYEQYF. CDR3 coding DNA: TGTGCCAGCAGCCCCGGACAGTGGAGCTCCTACGAGCAGTACTTC. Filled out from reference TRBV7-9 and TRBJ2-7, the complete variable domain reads DTGVSQNPRHKITKRGQNVTFRCDPISEHNRLYWYRQTLGQGPEFLTYFQNEAQLEKSRLLSDRFSAERPKGSFSTLEIQRTEQGDSAMYLCASSPGQWSSYEQYFGPGTRLTVT.

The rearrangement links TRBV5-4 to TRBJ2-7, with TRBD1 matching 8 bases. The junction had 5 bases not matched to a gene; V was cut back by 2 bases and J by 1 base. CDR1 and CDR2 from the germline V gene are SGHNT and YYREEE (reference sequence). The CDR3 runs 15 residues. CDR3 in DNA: TGTGCCAGCAGCTTTAAGGGACAGGCTTCCTACGAGCAGTACTTC. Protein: CASSFKGQASYEQYF.

The CDR3 coding sequence is TGTGCCAGCAGCCCGGGGGACAGGGGCTTTGACACTGAAGCTTTCTTT. This encodes CASSPGDRGFDTEAFF. J is TRBJ1-1 and V is TRBV7-3; 10 bases match TRBD1. The CDR3 contains 16 residues. CDR1 SGHTA and CDR2 FQGTGA come from the germline V gene. Germline trimming cut 5 bases from V and 3 bases from J; bases unmatched to any gene: 9.

In DNA form, the CDR3 reads TGTGCCAGCAGTGAGGGCGGGACAGGAACCTACGAGCAGTACTTC. This codes for CASSEGGTGTYEQYF. The V gene is TRBV6-1, the J gene TRBJ2-7; 8 bases are a match to TRBD1. The CDR3 length is 15 residues. Trimming took 3 bases from V and 2 from J; bases not matched to a gene: 6. In germline, CDR1 is MNHNS, CDR2 SASEGT.

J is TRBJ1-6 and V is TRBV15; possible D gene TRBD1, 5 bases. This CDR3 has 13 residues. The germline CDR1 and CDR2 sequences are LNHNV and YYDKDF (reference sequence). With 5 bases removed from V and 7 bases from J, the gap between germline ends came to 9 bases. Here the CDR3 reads CATSGAWNSPLHF. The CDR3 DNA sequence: TGTGCCACCAGCGGGGCTTGGAATTCACCCCTCCACTTT.

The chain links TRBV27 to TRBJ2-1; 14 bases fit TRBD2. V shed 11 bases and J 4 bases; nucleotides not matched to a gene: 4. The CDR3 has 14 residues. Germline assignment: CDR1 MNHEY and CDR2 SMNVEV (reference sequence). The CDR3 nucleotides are TGTGCCGGTCGACTAGCGGGAGGGTACAATGAGCAGTTCTTC. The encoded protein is CAGRLAGGYNEQFF.

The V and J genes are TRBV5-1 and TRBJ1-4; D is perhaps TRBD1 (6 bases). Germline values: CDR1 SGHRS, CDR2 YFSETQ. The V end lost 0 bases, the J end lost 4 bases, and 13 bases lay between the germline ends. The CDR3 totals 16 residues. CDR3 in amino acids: CASSLVGAGDNEKLFF. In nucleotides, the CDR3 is TGCGCCAGCAGCTTGGTGGGGGCAGGGGATAATGAAAAACTGTTTTTT.

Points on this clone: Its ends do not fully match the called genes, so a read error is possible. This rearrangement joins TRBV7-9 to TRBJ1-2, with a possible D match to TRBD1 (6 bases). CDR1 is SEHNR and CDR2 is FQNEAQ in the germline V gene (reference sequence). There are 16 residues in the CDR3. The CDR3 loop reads CSSSLTETGFIYGYTF. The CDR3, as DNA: TGTTCCAGCAGCTTAACAGAAACAGGGTTCATTTATGGCTACACCTTC.

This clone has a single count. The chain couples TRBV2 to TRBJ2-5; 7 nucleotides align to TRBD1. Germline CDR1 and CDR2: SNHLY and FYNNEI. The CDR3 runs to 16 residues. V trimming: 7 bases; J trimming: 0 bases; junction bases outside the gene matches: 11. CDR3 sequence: CASTQGGAWYQETQYF. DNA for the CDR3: TGTGCCAGCACTCAAGGGGGCGCATGGTACCAAGAGACCCAGTACTTC. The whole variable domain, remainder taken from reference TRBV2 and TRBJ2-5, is EPEVTQTPSHQVTQMGQEVILRCVPISNHLYFYWYRQILGQKVEFLVSFYNNEISEKSEIFDDQFSVERPDGSNFTLKIRSTKLEDSAMYFCASTQGGAWYQETQYFGPGTRLLVL.

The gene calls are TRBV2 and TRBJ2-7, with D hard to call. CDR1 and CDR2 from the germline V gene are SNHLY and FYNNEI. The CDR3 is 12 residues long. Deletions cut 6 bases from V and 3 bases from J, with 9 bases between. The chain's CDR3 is CASRGAFYEQYF. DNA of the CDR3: TGTGCCAGCAGGGGCGCCTTCTACGAGCAGTACTTC.